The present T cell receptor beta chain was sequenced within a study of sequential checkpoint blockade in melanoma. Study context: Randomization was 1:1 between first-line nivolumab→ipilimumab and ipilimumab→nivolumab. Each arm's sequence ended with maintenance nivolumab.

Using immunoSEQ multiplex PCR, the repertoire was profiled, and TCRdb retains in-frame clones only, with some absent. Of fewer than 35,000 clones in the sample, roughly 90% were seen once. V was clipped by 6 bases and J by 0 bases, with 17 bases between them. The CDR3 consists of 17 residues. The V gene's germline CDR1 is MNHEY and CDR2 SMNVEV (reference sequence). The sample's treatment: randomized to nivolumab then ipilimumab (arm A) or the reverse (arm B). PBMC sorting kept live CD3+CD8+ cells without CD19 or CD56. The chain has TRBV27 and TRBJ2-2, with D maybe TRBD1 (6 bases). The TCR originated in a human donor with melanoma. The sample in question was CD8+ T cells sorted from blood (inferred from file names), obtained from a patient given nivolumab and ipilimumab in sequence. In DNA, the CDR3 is TGTGCCAGCAGCTCCCTTTGGACAGAGACGAACACCGGGGAGCTGTTTTTT. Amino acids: CASSSLWTETNTGELFF.